This TCR beta chain was observed in a study of cytomegalovirus exposure and HLA in healthy donors. Germline V CDR1 and CDR2: MDHEN, SYDVKM. V was cut by 5 bases and J by 8 bases, with 12 bases left in between. The CDR3 covers 12 residues. Both 60 Vbeta primers and 13 Jbeta primers went into the PCR. Method: immunoSEQ multiplex PCR; TCRdb's copy keeps in-frame clones and lacks some. The data show 140,000 to 150,000 clones, approximately 78% seen once. The chain links TRBV28 to TRBJ1-2, with D possibly matching TRBD1 (6 bases). The material sequenced was PBMCs. This TCR was sampled from a man in his forties or fifties in good health and CMV-seropositive. CDR3 bases: TGTGCCAGCAGTCTGGGACATGGGGGCTACACCTTC. Its protein product is CASSLGHGGYTF.